These 17 T cell receptor beta chains came from one sample sequenced in a study of shared clonotypes between healthy human individuals. Only in-frame clones appear in the TCRdb table, and some are missing; sequencing was by immunoSEQ multiplex PCR. The sample includes approximately 440,000 clones, roughly three quarters of them seen just once. The sequenced sample was PBMCs. These TCRs come from a woman aged 40 to 55 in good health. Some clones in this sample may be carry-over from other donors' samples.

J is TRBJ2-7 and V is TRBV4-1; 12 bases are shared with TRBD2. Germline trimming cut 1 base from V and 3 bases from J; bases unmatched to any gene: 4. The CDR3 length is 16 residues. Germline CDR1 MGHRA, CDR2 YSYEKL. The CDR3 DNA reads TGCGCCAGCAGCCAAGGGACTAGCGGGATCTTCTACGAGCAGTACTTC. Protein product: CASSQGTSGIFYEQYF.

A word on this clone: A far more abundant clone sits one base away, making this likely a read error. This CDR3 is also generated by other DNA sequences in the sample. The chain is built from TRBV29-1 and TRBJ1-1; a possible D gene is TRBD1 (5 bases). The CDR3 is 13 amino acids. Germline V gene lookup returns CDR1 SQVTM and CDR2 ANQGSEA. The CDR3 nucleotides read TGCAGCGTCTGCTGGGACCTGAACACCGAAGCTTTCTTT. It is translated as CSVCWDLNTEAFF.

The V and J genes are TRBV29-1 and TRBJ2-3, with TRBD1 matching 9 bases. CDR1 SQVTM and CDR2 ANQGSEA come from the germline V gene. The trim removed 6 bases at V and 0 bases at J, leaving 1 base unmatched. This CDR3 contains 13 residues. CDR3 region: CSVGQGSTDTQYF. CDR3 bases: TGCAGCGTGGGACAGGGAAGCACAGATACGCAGTATTTT.

The chain combines TRBV5-8 with TRBJ1-2, with unresolved D. The germline CDR1 and CDR2 sequences are SGHTS and YDEGEE. V dropped 0 bases and J dropped 3 bases, with 9 bases sitting between them. The CDR3 has 14 amino acids. As DNA, the CDR3 is TGTGCCAGCAGCTTGGCCCCTGTCGACTATGGCTACACCTTC. Translating it yields CASSLAPVDYGYTF.

CDR3: CASSSDGTSGRGEQFF. The CDR3 coding sequence is TGTGCCAGCAGCTCAGACGGGACTAGCGGGAGGGGTGAGCAGTTCTTC. This rearrangement joins TRBV27 to TRBJ2-1; 16 positions agree with TRBD2. The V gene end was trimmed by 6 bases and the J gene end by 9 bases; junction bases not matched to a gene: 8. The CDR3 runs 16 residues. Per the germline V gene, CDR1 is MNHEY and CDR2 is SMNVEV (reference sequence).

This clone was seen a single time. The V call is TRBV4-3, the J call TRBJ2-3; D perhaps matches TRBD2 (6 bases). This CDR3 comprises 16 residues. Germline loops: CDR1 LGHNA, CDR2 YSLEER. Trimming pared 4 bases from V and 5 bases from J, leaving 19 bases between. CDR3 sequence (DNA): TGCGCCAGCAGCCCAAGCGGAAGGGGTAGCGGAGATACGCAGTATTTT. Protein sequence: CASSPSGRGSGDTQYF.

This clone was observed a few times. This chain connects TRBV7-9 to TRBJ2-3; D is perhaps TRBD2 (5 bases). Germline CDR1 and CDR2: SEHNR and FQNEAQ (reference sequence). Trimming stripped 1 base from V and 4 bases from J, with 9 bases between. This CDR3 has 14 residues. CDR3 residues: CASSLGAEADTQYF. CDR3 sequence (DNA): TGTGCCAGCAGCTTAGGCGCGGAGGCAGATACGCAGTATTTT.

On this clone itself: A read error is likely here: a far larger clone is one base away. The CDR3 does not close with the conserved phenylalanine or tryptophan, likely indicating a read error. The chain recombines TRBV20-1 with TRBJ2-7; weak D call: TRBD1 (6 bases). The V gene's germline CDR1 is DFQATT and CDR2 SNEGSKA (reference sequence). This CDR3 has 11 amino acids. Trimming removed 5 bases at V and 6 bases at J, with 11 bases between. The CDR3 loop reads CSADTGREQYL. For the CDR3, the DNA is TGCAGTGCTGATACAGGGCGCGAGCAGTACCTC.

In regard to this clone: This clone may be a read error of a much larger clone one base away. The chain combines TRBV28 with TRBJ1-1; D gene uncertain. The V gene lost 2 bases and the J gene lost 0 bases, with 7 bases spanning the gap. The germline gives CDR1 MDHEN, CDR2 SYDVKM. The CDR3 has 14 amino acids. The CDR3 sequence: CASSLQRVNTEAFF. The CDR3, as DNA: TGTGCCAGCAGTTTACAACGGGTGAACACTGAAGCTTTCTTT. Filled out from reference TRBV28 and TRBJ1-1, the complete variable domain reads DVKVTQSSRYLVKRTGEKVFLECVQDMDHENMFWYRQDPGLGLRLIYFSYDVKMKEKGDIPEGYSVSREKKERFSLILESASTNQTSMYLCASSLQRVNTEAFFGQGTRLTVV.

The chain combines TRBV7-2 with TRBJ1-1; D ambiguous. CDR3 length: 13 amino acids. Trimming removed 4 bases from V and 5 bases from J, with 11 bases in between. The germline CDR1 and CDR2 sequences are SGHTA and FQGNSA. The CDR3 here is CASSSQAKTEAFF. DNA for the CDR3: TGTGCCAGCAGCTCCCAGGCTAAGACTGAAGCTTTCTTT.

The chain combines TRBV27 with TRBJ2-7; a possible D gene is TRBD1 (5 bases). Trimming shortened V by 5 bases and J by 6 bases, and 11 bases separated the two germline ends. The CDR3 sequence is 12 residues long. Germline CDR1 reads MNHEY; CDR2 reads SMNVEV (reference sequence). CDR3 in DNA: TGTGCCAGCAGTATGACAGTCGGCGAGCAGTACTTC. It is translated as CASSMTVGEQYF.

The rearrangement uses TRBV18 and TRBJ2-3, with 10 bases fitting TRBD1. Trimming took 5 bases from V and 4 from J; bases not matched to a gene: 15. Germline-derived CDR1 and CDR2 are KGHSH and LQKENI. CDR3 size: 18 residues. In DNA, the CDR3 is TGTGCCAGCTCATTATCGGCTCCGGGACAGGGGAGGGCAGATACGCAGTATTTT. This sequence encodes CASSLSAPGQGRADTQYF.

In its sample, this clone was seen a few times. This rearrangement joins TRBV15 to TRBJ2-1; D is ambiguous. The germline V gene has CDR1 LNHNV and CDR2 YYDKDF (reference sequence). The ends were cut back, 1 base at V and 2 bases at J, with 12 bases in the middle. The CDR3 is 16 amino acids. CDR3 protein: CATSRAPGDAYNEQFF. In DNA, the CDR3 is TGTGCCACCAGCAGAGCCCCCGGCGACGCCTACAATGAGCAGTTCTTC. Supplemented by reference TRBV15 and TRBJ2-1, the full variable domain reads DAMVIQNPRYQVTQFGKPVTLSCSQTLNHNVMYWYQQKSSQAPKLLFHYYDKDFNNEADTPDNFQSRRPNTSFCFLDIRSPGLGDTAMYLCATSRAPGDAYNEQFFGPGTRLTVL.

J is TRBJ2-3 and V is TRBV5-1; D ambiguous. The germline gives CDR1 SGHRS, CDR2 YFSETQ. This CDR3 comprises 16 residues. Trimming took 2 bases from V and 2 from J, leaving 15 bases between them. The CDR3 is CASSFFTGGDTDTQYF. In DNA, the CDR3 is TGCGCCAGCAGCTTTTTCACGGGTGGGGACACAGATACGCAGTATTTT. The variable domain in full, with the rest retrieved from reference TRBV5-1 and TRBJ2-3, is KAGVTQTPRYLIKTRGQQVTLSCSPISGHRSVSWYQQTPGQGLQFLFEYFSETQRNKGNFPGRFSGRQFSNSRSEMNVSTLELGDSALYLCASSFFTGGDTDTQYFGPGTRLTVL.

The V and J genes are TRBV19 and TRBJ2-3; no clear D gene. The CDR3 covers 14 residues. The ends were cut back, 5 bases at V and 5 bases at J, with 14 bases in the middle. Germline V lookup: CDR1 LNHDA, CDR2 SQIVND (reference sequence). The DNA for the CDR3 is TGTGCCAGTAGTCCAATCGGGCCTCAAGATACGCAGTATTTT. As protein: CASSPIGPQDTQYF.

This clone was counted a single time. The genes are TRBV19 and TRBJ1-4; unclear D gene. In germline, CDR1 is LNHDA, CDR2 SQIVND (reference sequence). The V end lost 2 bases, the J end lost 5 bases, and 9 bases lay between the germline ends. The CDR3 covers 14 residues. In nucleotides, the CDR3 is TGTGCCAGTAGTATACCCGGGTTGAATGAAAAACTGTTTTTT. This translates into CASSIPGLNEKLFF.

The CDR3 DNA follows: TGTGCCAGCAGTGACGCGGGAGGATTCTCCTACGAGCAGTACTTC. The encoded protein is CASSDAGGFSYEQYF. The genes are TRBV6-1 and TRBJ2-7, with TRBD2 identical over 8 bases. J was trimmed by 0 bases and V by 3 bases; bases with no gene match: 4. The CDR3 spans 15 residues. The germline V gene encodes CDR1 MNHNS and CDR2 SASEGT.